One and the same sample provided the 14 T cell receptor beta chains below, sequenced in a study of pediatric ulcerative colitis. The table came from immunoSEQ multiplex PCR; TCRdb's copy has only in-frame clones and leaves some out. Of 1,400 to 1,500 clones listed, approximately 87% are singletons. Sequenced: blood. Every receptor here comes from a boy aged 5 to 17 with severe ulcerative colitis.

There are a few counts of this clone. J is TRBJ2-5 and V is TRBV5-1; D remains ambiguous. From germline, CDR1 is SGHRS and CDR2 YFSETQ. V was cut by 4 bases and J by 2 bases, with 9 bases left in between. This CDR3 has 13 residues. CDR3 protein: CASSPPEQETQYF. The CDR3 DNA follows: TGCGCCAGCAGCCCGCCAGAGCAAGAGACCCAGTACTTC.

The rearrangement uses TRBV19 and TRBJ2-1; 7 positions agree with TRBD1. V dropped 5 bases and J dropped 10; count of bases not matched to a gene: 11. The CDR3 sequence is 14 residues long. Looked up from germline, CDR1 is LNHDA and CDR2 is SQIVND (reference sequence). CDR3 nucleotide sequence: TGTGCCAGTAGTCCTCAACGTGACAGGGTCGAGCAGTTCTTC. Its protein product is CASSPQRDRVEQFF.

The chain joins TRBV9 to TRBJ2-1, with TRBD1 as a possible D gene (6 bases). V was cut by 2 bases and J by 0 bases, with 15 bases left in between. The CDR3 runs 17 residues. From germline, CDR1 is SGDLS and CDR2 YYNGEE. CDR3 bases: TGTGCCAGCAGCGTCGAACCCAGGGGCCGCTCCTACAATGAGCAGTTCTTC. Protein: CASSVEPRGRSYNEQFF.

The CDR3 nucleotides are TGTGCCAGCAGTTTGTTCGGGAGCTGGACTAGCGGAGGGCAGTATTTT. Translated, it gives CASSLFGSWTSGGQYF. The rearrangement uses TRBV11-2 and TRBJ2-3; the match to TRBD2 covers 10 bases. This CDR3 is built from 16 residues. In germline, CDR1 is SGHAT, CDR2 FQNNGV. Germline trimming cut 6 bases from V and 11 bases from J; bases unmatched to any gene: 17.

This clone was observed once. J is TRBJ2-1 and V is TRBV15, with a tentative D call TRBD2 (7 bases). CDR1 and CDR2 from the germline V gene are LNHNV and YYDKDF (reference sequence). V lost 6 bases, J lost 9 bases, and 21 bases lay in between. The CDR3 contains 15 residues. This CDR3 reads CATSQREGGGGEQFF. The CDR3 DNA reads as TGTGCCACCAGTCAGAGGGAGGGGGGTGGTGGTGAGCAGTTCTTC.

The chain uses TRBV2 and TRBJ2-7; 7 positions agree with TRBD1. This CDR3 is built from 16 residues. J gave up 4 bases and V 2 bases, and 11 bases lay outside the gene matches. Germline values: CDR1 SNHLY, CDR2 FYNNEI. DNA of the CDR3: TGTGCCAGCAGTGAAACGGCAGGGGGAATAGGGTACGAGCAGTACTTC. It encodes CASSETAGGIGYEQYF.

V and J are TRBV10-1 and TRBJ2-4, with 7 bases fitting TRBD1. The CDR3 has 19 amino acids. V shed 7 bases and J 0 bases; nucleotides not matched to a gene: 18. CDR1 and CDR2 (germline): WNHNN, SYGVQD (reference sequence). The CDR3 loop reads CASIPPCGTETLAKNIQYF. In DNA form, the CDR3 reads TGCGCCAGCATTCCTCCCTGTGGGACAGAGACTCTAGCCAAAAACATTCAGTACTTC.

This clone has only one observation. This rearrangement joins TRBV11-2 to TRBJ1-1, with a weak D call TRBD1 (6 bases). The CDR3 sequence is 15 residues long. CDR1 and CDR2 (germline): SGHAT, FQNNGV. The V end lost 5 bases, the J end lost 4 bases, and 17 bases lay between the germline ends. CDR3 in DNA: TGTGCCAGCAGCCCGTACACAGGGTCCGGCACTGAAGCTTTCTTT. Its protein product is CASSPYTGSGTEAFF.

V gene TRBV7-2 combines with J gene TRBJ2-5; a weak D match, TRBD1 (5 bases). CDR3 length: 13 residues. Germline CDR1 and CDR2: SGHTA and FQGNSA. Trimming cost V 5 bases and J 4 bases, with 11 bases left between them. This CDR3 is CASSVQGGETQYF. Here the CDR3 DNA reads TGTGCCAGCAGCGTCCAGGGTGGAGAGACCCAGTACTTC.

This chain uses TRBV10-3 with TRBJ2-1; 7 nucleotides agree with TRBD2. This CDR3 is 11 amino acids long. V lost 3 bases to trimming and J lost 10 bases; unmatched junction nucleotides: 0. CDR1 is ENHRY and CDR2 is SYGVKD in the germline V gene. The CDR3 here is CAISELAEQFF. The CDR3 coding sequence is TGTGCCATCAGTGAACTAGCGGAGCAGTTCTTC.

Only one count was recorded for this clone. The chain links TRBV19 to TRBJ1-2, with D perhaps TRBD1 (5 bases). The germline V gene encodes CDR1 LNHDA and CDR2 SQIVND (reference sequence). The CDR3 covers 15 residues. Trimming took off 4 bases at V and 5 bases at J, with 17 bases between the two ends. CDR3 region: CASSTPGVLPYGYTF. The DNA of the CDR3 is TGTGCCAGTAGTACCCCGGGGGTCCTTCCTTATGGCTACACCTTC.

The chain couples TRBV6-5 to TRBJ1-5; D not resolved. This CDR3 comprises 14 residues. Trimming cost V 0 bases and J 5 bases, with 8 bases left between them. From germline, CDR1 is MNHEY and CDR2 SVGAGI. The CDR3 nucleotides are TGTGCCAGCAGTTACTCCGCTTCGGATCAGCCCCAGCATTTT. Its protein is CASSYSASDQPQHF.

V usage is TRBV2 and J usage is TRBJ2-7, with 7 bases identical to TRBD1. The V gene's germline CDR1 is SNHLY and CDR2 FYNNEI. CDR3 length equals 16 residues. V shed 6 bases, J shed 5 bases, and the junction held 16 bases outside the gene matches. Here the CDR3 reads CASRTTGFEGADEQYF. DNA for the CDR3: TGTGCCAGCAGAACAACAGGGTTTGAGGGGGCGGACGAGCAGTACTTC.

V and J are TRBV18 and TRBJ2-5; 10 bases match TRBD1. This CDR3 region has 15 residues. Germline V gene lookup returns CDR1 KGHSH and CDR2 LQKENI. With 2 bases clipped from V and 4 bases from J, the junction kept 4 bases outside the gene matches. For the CDR3, the DNA is TGTGCCAGCTCACCAGGGACAGGGGTGCTAGAGACCCAGTACTTC. The encoded protein is CASSPGTGVLETQYF.